This T cell receptor (beta chain) came from a study of T cell responses to AZD1222 COVID-19 vaccine (dated by TCRdb to the early 2020s). For context, the study as a whole: TCR sequencing covered roughly 230 trial participants: 200 to 220 given two doses of AZD1222 and approximately 26 given two doses of MenACWY control vaccine. Trial participants were enrolled by age into 18-55, 56-69 and 70-plus year subgroups, with roughly 160, 29 and 62 TCR-sequenced participants respectively.

The germline V gene (reference sequence) gives CDR1 as MNHEY and CDR2 as SMNVEV. After removal of 5 bases from V and 7 bases from J, the junction retains 8 bases not matched to a gene. The CDR3 runs 15 residues from the cysteine to the phenylalanine. Only the CDR3 DNA is retained, 45 bases long and in frame from the first base. This specimen's time point label, per the study, means: about 28 days (+/-7) after the second vaccine dose. What this sample's treatment or condition label stands for: meningococcal conjugate vaccine given as trial control. The vaccinee samples were drawn from two UK trials, COV001 and COV002, one of which was a single-blind randomized controlled phase 2/3 trial testing AZD1222 (ChAdOx1 nCoV-19) in healthy adults. For TCRbeta chain sequencing, PBMC samples were collected from trial participants at day 0 and at day 28 after the second dose. What the research found in general, with its limitations: In the small 56-69-year group, the increase in depth fell short of significance, most likely because of low power. Because no day 14 peak-response samples were available, the repertoires could be characterized only after the peak T cell response. Only six AZD1222 recipients were SARS-CoV-2 seropositive at baseline, limiting conclusions about previously exposed vaccinees. Participants were mostly white British and included more females than males, and it was suggested by the authors that clonal diversity may have been underestimated. A significant rise in spike-specific TCR breadth and depth was observed after two AZD1222 doses relative to day 0 and relative to MenACWY recipients. CD4 TCRs associated with the vaccine covered the entire spike protein, and the dominant responses were in regions 160-218 and 743-854. Reportedly, almost half of the unique spike-specific TCRs recognized epitopes lying outside the regions that are mutated in the B.1.351 and B.1.1.7 variants.

The CDR3 regions of human TCRbeta chains were subjected to immunosequencing. In the paper's pipeline: Repertoire TCRs were matched against a reference library of SARS-CoV-2-specific TCRs generated with the MIRA antigen-specificity platform. Breadth was defined as the fraction of unique TCRs that were SARS-CoV-2-associated. Depth was defined as the fraction of total T cells that were SARS-CoV-2-associated. Using the MIRA data, each spike-specific TCR was mapped to the spike region that the TCR reacts to and placed in a CD4 or CD8 class. Log10-transformed breadth and depth values were compared by one-way ANOVA with Sidak's multiple comparisons tests. TCRdb retrieved this table from immuneACCESS and kept in-frame rearrangements only. Not all clones are present; in checked studies, unresolved V genes account for under half, and no reason is known for the remainder. V, J and clone size are taken as reported in that table, and D and trimming were inferred from the DNA itself. Within this sample are over 150,000 clones, with approximately 92% of them counted one time only. Roughly 1% of the sample comes from the top ten.

For this clone: Its antigen is currently not known. One base away there is no much larger clone; base qualities are not given.

The chain couples TRBV27 to TRBJ1-6; 7 central bases correspond to TRBD1. The specimen was peripheral blood, collected 28 days after the second dose of the MenACWY control vaccine. The sequence was collected from an adult who received the MenACWY meningococcal vaccine as a control. The CDR3 reads as follows: CASSPATGNNSPLHF. DNA sequence: TGTGCCAGCAGTCCCGCGACAGGGAACAATTCACCCCTCCACTTT.